This T cell receptor (beta chain) emerged from a study of T cell changes during pregnancy in multiple sclerosis. The table came from immunoSEQ multiplex PCR; TCRdb's copy has only in-frame clones and leaves some out. This table holds some 80,000 clones, about 92% found once. The V gene lost 4 bases and the J gene lost 5 bases, with 17 bases spanning the gap. Germline CDR1 reads SGHDN; CDR2 reads FVKESK. This CDR3 spans 15 amino acids. This TCR came from a female donor with multiple sclerosis, enrolled in a pregnancy study. The specimen was peripheral blood, collected before pregnancy. The V gene is TRBV14, the J gene TRBJ1-1, with no clear D. The CDR3 spells CASSPPITRRTEAFF. The DNA for the CDR3 is TGTGCCAGCAGCCCCCCTATAACAAGGAGGACTGAAGCTTTCTTT.